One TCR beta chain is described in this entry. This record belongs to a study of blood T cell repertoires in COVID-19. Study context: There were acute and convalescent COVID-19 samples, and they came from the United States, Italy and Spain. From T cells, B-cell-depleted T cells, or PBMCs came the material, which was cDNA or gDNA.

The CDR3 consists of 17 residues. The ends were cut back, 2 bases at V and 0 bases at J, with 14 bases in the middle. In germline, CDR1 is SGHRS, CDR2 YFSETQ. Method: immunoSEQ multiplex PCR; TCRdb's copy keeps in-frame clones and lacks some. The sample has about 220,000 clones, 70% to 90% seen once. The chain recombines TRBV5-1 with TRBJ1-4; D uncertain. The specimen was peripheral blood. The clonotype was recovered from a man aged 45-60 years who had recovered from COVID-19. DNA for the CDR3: TGCGCCAGCAGCTTAGCGGACGGCACATCAACTAATGAAAAACTGTTTTTT. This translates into CASSLADGTSTNEKLFF. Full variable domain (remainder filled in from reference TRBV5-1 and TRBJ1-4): KAGVTQTPRYLIKTRGQQVTLSCSPISGHRSVSWYQQTPGQGLQFLFEYFSETQRNKGNFPGRFSGRQFSNSRSEMNVSTLELGDSALYLCASSLADGTSTNEKLFFGSGTQLSVL.